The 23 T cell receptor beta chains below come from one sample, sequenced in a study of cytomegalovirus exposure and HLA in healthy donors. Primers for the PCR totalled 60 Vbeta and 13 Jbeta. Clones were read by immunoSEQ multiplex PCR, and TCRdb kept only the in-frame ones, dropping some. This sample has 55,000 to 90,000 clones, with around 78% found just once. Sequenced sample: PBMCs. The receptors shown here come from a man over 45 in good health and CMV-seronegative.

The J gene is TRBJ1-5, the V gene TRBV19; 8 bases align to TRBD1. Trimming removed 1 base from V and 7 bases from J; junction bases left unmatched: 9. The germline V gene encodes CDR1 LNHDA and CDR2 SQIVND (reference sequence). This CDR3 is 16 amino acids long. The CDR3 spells CASSIGAAGGSQPQHF. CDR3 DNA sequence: TGTGCCAGTAGTATAGGGGCCGCAGGGGGCAGCCAGCCCCAGCATTTT.

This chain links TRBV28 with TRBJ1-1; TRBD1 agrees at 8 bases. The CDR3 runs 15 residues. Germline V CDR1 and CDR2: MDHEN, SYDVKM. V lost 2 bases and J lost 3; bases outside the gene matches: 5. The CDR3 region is CASSLTGQGHTEAFF. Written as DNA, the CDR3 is TGTGCCAGCAGTTTAACTGGACAGGGTCACACTGAAGCTTTCTTT. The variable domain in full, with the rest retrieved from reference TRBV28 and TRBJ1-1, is DVKVTQSSRYLVKRTGEKVFLECVQDMDHENMFWYRQDPGLGLRLIYFSYDVKMKEKGDIPEGYSVSREKKERFSLILESASTNQTSMYLCASSLTGQGHTEAFFGQGTRLTVV.

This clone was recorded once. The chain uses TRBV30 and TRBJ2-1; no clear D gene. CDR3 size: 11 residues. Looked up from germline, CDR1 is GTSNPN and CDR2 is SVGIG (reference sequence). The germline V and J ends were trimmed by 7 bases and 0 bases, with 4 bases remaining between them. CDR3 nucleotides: TGTGCCTACTCCTCCTACAATGAGCAGTTCTTC. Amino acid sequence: CAYSSYNEQFF.

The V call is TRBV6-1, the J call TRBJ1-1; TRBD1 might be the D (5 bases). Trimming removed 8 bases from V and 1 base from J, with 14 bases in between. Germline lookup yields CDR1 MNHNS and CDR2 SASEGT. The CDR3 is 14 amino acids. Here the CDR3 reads CASVGGNPNTEAFF. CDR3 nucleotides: TGTGCCAGCGTGGGGGGGAATCCGAACACTGAAGCTTTCTTT.

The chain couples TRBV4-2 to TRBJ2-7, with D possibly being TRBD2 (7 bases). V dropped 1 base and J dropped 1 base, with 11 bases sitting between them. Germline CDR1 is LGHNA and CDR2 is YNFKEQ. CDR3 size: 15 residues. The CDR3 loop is CASSQAGRGSYEQYF. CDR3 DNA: TGTGCCAGCAGCCAAGCTGGGAGGGGGTCCTACGAGCAGTACTTC.

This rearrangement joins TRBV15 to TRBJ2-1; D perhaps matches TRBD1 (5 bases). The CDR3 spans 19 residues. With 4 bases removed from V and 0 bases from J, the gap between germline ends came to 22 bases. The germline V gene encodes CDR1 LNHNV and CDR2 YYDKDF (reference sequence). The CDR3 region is CATSTTVLRPQPSYNEQFF. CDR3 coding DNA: TGTGCCACCAGCACGACAGTGTTGCGGCCCCAACCCTCCTACAATGAGCAGTTCTTC.

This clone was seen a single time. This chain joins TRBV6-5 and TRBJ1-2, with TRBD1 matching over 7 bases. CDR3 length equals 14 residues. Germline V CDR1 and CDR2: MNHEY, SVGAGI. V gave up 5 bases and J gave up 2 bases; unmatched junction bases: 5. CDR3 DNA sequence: TGTGCCAGCAGTGCATACAGGGGAAACTATGGCTACACCTTC. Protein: CASSAYRGNYGYTF.

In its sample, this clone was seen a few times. This chain's CDR3 is CASSFTSGSGEQFF. Written as DNA, the CDR3 is TGTGCCAGCAGCTTTACTAGCGGGAGTGGAGAGCAGTTCTTC. V gene TRBV11-2 combines with J gene TRBJ2-1, with 11 bases matching TRBD2. The CDR3 is 14 residues long. The ends lost 3 bases at V and 10 bases at J; junction bases unmatched: 5. CDR1 SGHAT and CDR2 FQNNGV come from the germline V gene.

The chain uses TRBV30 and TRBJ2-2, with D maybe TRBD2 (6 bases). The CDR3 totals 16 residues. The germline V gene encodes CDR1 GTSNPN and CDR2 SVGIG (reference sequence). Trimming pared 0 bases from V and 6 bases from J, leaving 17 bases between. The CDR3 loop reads CAWSVPGVPGAGELFF. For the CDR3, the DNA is TGTGCCTGGAGTGTACCGGGGGTACCGGGGGCCGGGGAGCTGTTTTTT.

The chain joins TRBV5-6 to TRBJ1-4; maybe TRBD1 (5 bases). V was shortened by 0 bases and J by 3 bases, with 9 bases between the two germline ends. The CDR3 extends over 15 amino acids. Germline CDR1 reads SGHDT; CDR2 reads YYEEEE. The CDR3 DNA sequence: TGTGCCAGCAGCTTGGAGGGGCTATCTAATGAAAAACTGTTTTTT. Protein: CASSLEGLSNEKLFF.

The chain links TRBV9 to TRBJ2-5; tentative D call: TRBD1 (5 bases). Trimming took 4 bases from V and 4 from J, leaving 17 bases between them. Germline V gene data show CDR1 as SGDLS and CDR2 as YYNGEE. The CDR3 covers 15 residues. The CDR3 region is CASSQGSFVRETQYF. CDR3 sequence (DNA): TGTGCCAGCAGCCAGGGATCGTTCGTACGAGAGACCCAGTACTTC.

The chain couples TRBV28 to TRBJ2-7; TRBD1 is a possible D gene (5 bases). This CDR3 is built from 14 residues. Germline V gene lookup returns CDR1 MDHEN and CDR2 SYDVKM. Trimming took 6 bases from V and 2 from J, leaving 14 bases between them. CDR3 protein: CASSSNRKPYEQYF. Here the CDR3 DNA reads TGTGCCAGCAGCTCTAACAGGAAACCCTACGAGCAGTACTTC.

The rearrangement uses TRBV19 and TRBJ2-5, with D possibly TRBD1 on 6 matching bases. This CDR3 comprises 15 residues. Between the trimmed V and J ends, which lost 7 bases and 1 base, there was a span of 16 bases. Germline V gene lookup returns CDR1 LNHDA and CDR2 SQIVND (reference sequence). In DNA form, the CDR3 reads TGTGCCAGTACTCCCGACCCAGGGGTCCAAGAGACCCAGTACTTC. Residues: CASTPDPGVQETQYF.

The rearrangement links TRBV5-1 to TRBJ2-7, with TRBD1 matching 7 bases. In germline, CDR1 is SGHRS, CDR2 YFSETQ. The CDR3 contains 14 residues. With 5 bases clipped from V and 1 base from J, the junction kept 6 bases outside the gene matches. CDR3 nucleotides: TGCGCCAGCAGTATAGACAGGGCTTCCTACGAGCAGTACTTC. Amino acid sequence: CASSIDRASYEQYF.

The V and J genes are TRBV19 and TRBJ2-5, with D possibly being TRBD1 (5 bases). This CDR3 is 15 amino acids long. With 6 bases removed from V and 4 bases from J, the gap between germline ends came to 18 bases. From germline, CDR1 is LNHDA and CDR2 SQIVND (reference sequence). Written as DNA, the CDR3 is TGTGCCAGTAGCGTCCAGGGAAAGCTCCCAGAGACCCAGTACTTC. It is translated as CASSVQGKLPETQYF.

The CDR3 coding sequence is TGCGCCAGCAGGAACGGACAGATGCTCACAGATACGCAGTATTTT. It specifies CASRNGQMLTDTQYF. This chain connects TRBV5-1 to TRBJ2-3; a weak D match, TRBD1 (6 bases). CDR3 length equals 15 residues. CDR1 is SGHRS, CDR2 YFSETQ, per germline. Trimming removed 5 bases at V and 2 bases at J, with 15 bases between. Full variable domain (missing parts from reference TRBV5-1 and TRBJ2-3): KAGVTQTPRYLIKTRGQQVTLSCSPISGHRSVSWYQQTPGQGLQFLFEYFSETQRNKGNFPGRFSGRQFSNSRSEMNVSTLELGDSALYLCASRNGQMLTDTQYFGPGTRLTVL.

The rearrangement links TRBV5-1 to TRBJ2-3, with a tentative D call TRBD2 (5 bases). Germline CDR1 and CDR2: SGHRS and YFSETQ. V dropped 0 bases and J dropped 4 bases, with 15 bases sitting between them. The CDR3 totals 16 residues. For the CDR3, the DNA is TGCGCCAGCAGCTTGGCCAATACGGCTAGCTCAGATACGCAGTATTTT. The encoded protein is CASSLANTASSDTQYF.

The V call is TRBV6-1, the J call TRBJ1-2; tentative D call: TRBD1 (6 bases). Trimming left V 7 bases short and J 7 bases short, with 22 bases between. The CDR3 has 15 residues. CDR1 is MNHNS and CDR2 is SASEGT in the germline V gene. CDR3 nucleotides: TGTGCCAGCACCGCCCTGCAGGGGACCTACGGTGGCTACACCTTC. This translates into CASTALQGTYGGYTF.

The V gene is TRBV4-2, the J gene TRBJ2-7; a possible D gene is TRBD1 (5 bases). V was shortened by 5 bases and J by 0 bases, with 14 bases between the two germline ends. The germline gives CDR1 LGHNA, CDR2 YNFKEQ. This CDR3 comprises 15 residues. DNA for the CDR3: TGTGCCAGCAGCGGTCGGACATCGAGCTCCTACGAGCAGTACTTC. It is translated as CASSGRTSSSYEQYF.

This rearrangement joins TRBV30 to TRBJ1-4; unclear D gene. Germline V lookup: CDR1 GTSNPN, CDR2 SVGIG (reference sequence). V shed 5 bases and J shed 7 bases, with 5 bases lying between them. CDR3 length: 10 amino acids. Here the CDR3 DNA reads TGTGCCTGGGGCCTTGAAAAACTGTTTTTT. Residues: CAWGLEKLFF.

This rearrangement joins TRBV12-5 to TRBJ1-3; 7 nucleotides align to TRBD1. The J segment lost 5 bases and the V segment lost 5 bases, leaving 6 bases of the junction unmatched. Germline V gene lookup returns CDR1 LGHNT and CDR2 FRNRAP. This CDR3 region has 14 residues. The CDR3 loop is CASGADRARNTIYF. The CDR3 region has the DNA TGTGCTAGTGGTGCCGACAGGGCGAGAAACACCATATATTTT.

CDR3: CASSSRWGDYTF. The CDR3 nucleotides read TGTGCCAGCAGCTCACGGTGGGGGGACTACACCTTC. The V and J genes are TRBV11-2 and TRBJ1-2; TRBD1 might be the D (5 bases). This CDR3 is built from 12 residues. Germline CDR1 reads SGHAT; CDR2 reads FQNNGV. V shed 4 bases and J shed 10 bases, with 13 bases lying between them.

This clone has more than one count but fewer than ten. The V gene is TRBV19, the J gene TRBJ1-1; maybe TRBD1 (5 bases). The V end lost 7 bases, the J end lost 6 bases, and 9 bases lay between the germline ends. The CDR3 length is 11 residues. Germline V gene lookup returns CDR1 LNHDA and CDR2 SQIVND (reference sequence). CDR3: CASIATAEAFF. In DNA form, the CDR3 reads TGTGCCAGTATCGCGACAGCTGAAGCTTTCTTT.